This TCR beta chain was identified in a study of blood T cell repertoires in COVID-19. Background on the study: COVID-19 samples, acute and convalescent, were from the United States, Italy and Spain. From T cells, B-cell-depleted T cells, or PBMCs came the material, which was cDNA or gDNA.

Per the study methods: Reference gene primer amplification gave nucleated cell count estimates. This table comes from immunoSEQ multiplex PCR, and its TCRdb copy is limited to in-frame clones, with some not included. V, J and clone size reflect that table, while D and trimming were determined from the DNA. The data show hundreds of thousands of clones, over 70% seen once. The V gene's germline CDR1 is KGHSH and CDR2 LQKENI. The length of the CDR3 is 15 residues. The V gene lost 0 bases and the J gene lost 4 bases, with 12 bases spanning the gap. Material: peripheral blood. This chain joins TRBV18 and TRBJ2-5; possibly TRBD2 for D (6 bases). The TCR originated in a woman between 45 and 65 years old with acute or convalescent COVID-19. The CDR3 region is CASSPPQGGRETQYF. CDR3 coding DNA: TGTGCCAGCTCACCACCTCAGGGAGGTAGAGAGACCCAGTACTTC.